This entry lists 19 T cell receptor beta chains sequenced from one sample in a study of T cell responses to AZD1222 COVID-19 vaccine. Using immunoSEQ multiplex PCR, the repertoire was profiled, and TCRdb retains in-frame clones only, with some absent. The table records 70,000 to 80,000 clones, 70% to 90% of them present only once. Here the sequenced sample was peripheral blood, taken on day 0 of AZD1222 vaccination. The origin of the receptors is an adult in good health.

CDR3 nucleotides: TGTGCCAGCAGTTTACAATCCCCGACTAACCGGGGTGAAAAACTGTTTTTT. Protein: CASSLQSPTNRGEKLFF. V gene TRBV27 combines with J gene TRBJ1-4; no firm D call. CDR1 is MNHEY, CDR2 SMNVEV, per germline (reference sequence). The CDR3 length is 17 residues. Trimming shortened V by 2 bases and J by 7 bases, and 20 bases separated the two germline ends.

The V call is TRBV5-6, the J call TRBJ1-4, with unresolved D. V was clipped by 4 bases and J by 7 bases, with 20 bases between them. Germline V gene sequence: CDR1 SGHDT, CDR2 YYEEEE. The CDR3 contains 16 residues. The CDR3: CASSENFGRSGEKLFF. The CDR3 nucleotides are TGTGCCAGCAGCGAGAATTTTGGCCGTAGCGGTGAAAAACTGTTTTTT.

The chain carries TRBV6-1 and TRBJ1-2; 7 nucleotides match TRBD1. CDR1 and CDR2 from the germline V gene are MNHNS and SASEGT. The CDR3 length is 14 residues. J gave up 1 base and V 2 bases, and 1 base lay outside the gene matches. CDR3 protein: CASSETGVNYGYTF. In DNA, the CDR3 is TGTGCCAGCAGTGAAACAGGGGTTAACTATGGCTACACCTTC.

The chain joins TRBV6-4 to TRBJ1-4, with 7 bases fitting TRBD1. Germline loops: CDR1 MRHNA, CDR2 SNTAGT. The CDR3 is 14 residues long. The V segment lost 8 bases and the J segment 6 bases; nucleotides outside the gene matches: 9. The CDR3 region has the DNA TGTGCCAGCCCCCACCAGGGGGGGGATGAAAAACTGTTTTTT. It yields the protein CASPHQGGDEKLFF.

This clone was found once. CDR3 sequence (DNA): TGTGCCAGCAGGGGTGGGATCCACGAGCAGTACTTC. Translation: CASRGGIHEQYF. This chain connects TRBV12-3 or TRBV12-4 to TRBJ2-7, with D unclear. The V end lost 6 bases, the J end lost 5 bases, and 11 bases lay between the germline ends. CDR3 length: 12 amino acids.

This clone is a singleton in its sample. The rearrangement uses TRBV28 and TRBJ2-5, with unresolved D. The V and J ends lost 6 bases and 1 base respectively, with 18 bases between them. Per germline, CDR1 MDHEN and CDR2 SYDVKM. The CDR3 is 16 residues long. CDR3 protein: CASSAGSLYVQETQYF. The CDR3 bases are TGTGCCAGCAGCGCCGGGTCGCTTTACGTCCAAGAGACCCAGTACTTC. Supplemented by reference TRBV28 and TRBJ2-5, the full variable domain reads DVKVTQSSRYLVKRTGEKVFLECVQDMDHENMFWYRQDPGLGLRLIYFSYDVKMKEKGDIPEGYSVSREKKERFSLILESASTNQTSMYLCASSAGSLYVQETQYFGPGTRLLVL.

This clone was observed a handful of times. The rearrangement links TRBV28 to TRBJ1-1; 8 nucleotides line up with TRBD1. V lost 5 bases to trimming and J lost 0 bases; unmatched junction nucleotides: 5. This CDR3 has 15 amino acids. Germline V lookup: CDR1 MDHEN, CDR2 SYDVKM. CDR3 bases: TGTGCCAGCAGTCAGGGACAGGAAATGAACACTGAAGCTTTCTTT. Translated, it gives CASSQGQEMNTEAFF.

The chain uses TRBV9 and TRBJ2-3, with TRBD2 identical over 11 bases. The length of the CDR3 is 17 residues. V trimming: 0 bases; J trimming: 6 bases; junction bases outside the gene matches: 9. Germline assignment: CDR1 SGDLS and CDR2 YYNGEE. The CDR3 reads CASSVVGSGGAGDTQYF. Here the CDR3 DNA reads TGTGCCAGCAGCGTAGTAGGTAGCGGGGGGGCCGGGGATACGCAGTATTTT.

The chain recombines TRBV12-3 or TRBV12-4 with TRBJ1-4, with D unresolved. V shed 5 bases and J shed 13 bases, with 17 bases lying between them. The length of the CDR3 is 13 residues. The CDR3 region is CASSPTRLHRLFF. The CDR3 coding sequence is TGTGCCAGCAGTCCCACCCGGTTGCATAGACTGTTTTTT.

This clone was detected only a few times. The gene calls are TRBV9 and TRBJ1-3; a possible D gene is TRBD1 (5 bases). Germline lookup yields CDR1 SGDLS and CDR2 YYNGEE. This CDR3 comprises 15 residues. The V end lost 2 bases, the J end lost 0 bases, and 9 bases lay between the germline ends. The CDR3 DNA sequence: TGTGCCAGCAGCGTTTCAGGGTCCTCTGGAAACACCATATATTTT. Translating gives CASSVSGSSGNTIYF.

The chain joins TRBV6-6 to TRBJ1-1; maybe TRBD1 (6 bases). V gave up 7 bases and J gave up 0 bases, with 12 bases separating them. The germline V gene encodes CDR1 MNHNY and CDR2 SVGAGI (reference sequence). There are 14 residues in the CDR3. This CDR3 is CASNPGQMNTEAFF. CDR3 nucleotide sequence: TGTGCCAGCAACCCCGGACAGATGAACACTGAAGCTTTCTTT.

The chain employs TRBV7-2 and TRBJ2-7; D gene unclear. This CDR3 spans 12 amino acids. V was trimmed by 5 bases and J by 0 bases, leaving 5 bases between them. CDR1 is SGHTA, CDR2 FQGNSA, per germline. This chain's CDR3 is CASSGDSYEQYF. DNA of the CDR3: TGTGCCAGCAGCGGAGACTCCTACGAGCAGTACTTC.

The sample holds one count of this clone. The chain joins TRBV19 to TRBJ2-7; TRBD2 aligns across 7 bases. The CDR3 contains 15 residues. V was clipped by 2 bases and J by 9 bases; unmatched bases: 13. Germline lookup yields CDR1 LNHDA and CDR2 SQIVND (reference sequence). CDR3 amino acids: CASSILADQRMGQYF. Written as DNA, the CDR3 is TGTGCCAGTAGTATACTAGCGGACCAACGGATGGGGCAGTACTTC.

J is TRBJ1-6 and V is TRBV30, with 9 bases matching TRBD1. J lost 6 bases, V lost 0 bases, and 15 bases had no gene match. CDR1 and CDR2 (germline): GTSNPN, SVGIG (reference sequence). The CDR3 loop spans 19 amino acids. CDR3 DNA sequence: TGTGCCTGGAGTGTAGTGGGACAGGGAATTTATCAGGGTAATTCACCCCTCCACTTT. As protein: CAWSVVGQGIYQGNSPLHF.

V and J are TRBV27 and TRBJ1-1; D is unclear. From germline, CDR1 is MNHEY and CDR2 SMNVEV (reference sequence). Trimming cost V 0 bases and J 3 bases, with 5 bases left between them. CDR3 size: 13 residues. The CDR3 DNA is TGTGCCAGCAGTTTATCAGAATACACTGAAGCTTTCTTT. As protein: CASSLSEYTEAFF.

V usage is TRBV11-2 and J usage is TRBJ1-1; D might be TRBD1 (5 bases). Germline CDR1 is SGHAT and CDR2 is FQNNGV. The CDR3 is 16 amino acids. Trimming took 5 bases from V and 5 from J, leaving 21 bases between them. The CDR3 spells CASSAGFGGGKTEAFF. The CDR3, as DNA: TGTGCCAGCAGCGCGGGGTTTGGTGGGGGGAAGACTGAAGCTTTCTTT.

This clone was picked up a small number of times. This chain connects TRBV19 to TRBJ1-5; D uncertain. Trimming took 5 bases from V and 0 from J, leaving 11 bases between them. Germline loops: CDR1 LNHDA, CDR2 SQIVND (reference sequence). This CDR3 spans 15 amino acids. CDR3 sequence: CASSGGPTSNQPQHF. The CDR3 DNA sequence: TGTGCCAGTAGTGGTGGGCCGACTAGCAATCAGCCCCAGCATTTT.

This clone was counted once. This chain joins TRBV28 and TRBJ2-2; D might be TRBD1 or TRBD2, each matching 5 bases. The CDR3 loop spans 14 amino acids. Germline CDR1 MDHEN, CDR2 SYDVKM. V lost 5 bases to trimming and J lost 7 bases, with 14 bases between them. In nucleotides, the CDR3 is TGTGCCAGCAGTGACCGGGGCTTGAGCGGGGAGCTGTTTTTT. Its protein product is CASSDRGLSGELFF.

The chain carries TRBV5-1 and TRBJ1-1; D call uncertain. V lost 0 bases to trimming and J lost 0 bases, with 9 bases between them. Germline V gene data show CDR1 as SGHRS and CDR2 as YFSETQ. This CDR3 is 15 amino acids long. The CDR3 DNA reads as TGCGCCAGCAGCTTGGTACGGCAGCTGAACACTGAAGCTTTCTTT. This translates into CASSLVRQLNTEAFF.